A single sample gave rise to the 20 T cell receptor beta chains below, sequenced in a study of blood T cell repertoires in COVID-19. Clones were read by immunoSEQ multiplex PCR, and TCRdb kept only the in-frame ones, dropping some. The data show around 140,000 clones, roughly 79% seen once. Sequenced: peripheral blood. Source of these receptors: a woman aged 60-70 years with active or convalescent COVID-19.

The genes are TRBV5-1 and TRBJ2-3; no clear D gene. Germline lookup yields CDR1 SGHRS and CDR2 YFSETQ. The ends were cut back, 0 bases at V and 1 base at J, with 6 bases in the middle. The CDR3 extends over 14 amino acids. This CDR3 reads CASSLGQRTDTQYF. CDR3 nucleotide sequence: TGCGCCAGCAGCTTGGGACAACGCACAGATACGCAGTATTTT.

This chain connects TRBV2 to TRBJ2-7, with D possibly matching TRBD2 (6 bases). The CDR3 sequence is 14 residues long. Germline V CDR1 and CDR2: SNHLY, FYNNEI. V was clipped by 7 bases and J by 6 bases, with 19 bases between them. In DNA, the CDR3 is TGTGCCAGCATGCGGGGAAGGTACGGTCGCGAGCAGTACGTC. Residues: CASMRGRYGREQYV.

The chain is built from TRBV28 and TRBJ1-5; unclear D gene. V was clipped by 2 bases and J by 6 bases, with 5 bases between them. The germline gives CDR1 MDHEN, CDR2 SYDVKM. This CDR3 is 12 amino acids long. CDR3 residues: CASSLIGQPQHF. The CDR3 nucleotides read TGTGCCAGCAGTTTAATCGGTCAGCCCCAGCATTTT.

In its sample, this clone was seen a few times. The CDR3 reads CASCVTSGGTISTDTQYF. Written as DNA, the CDR3 is TGTGCCAGCTGTGTAACTAGCGGGGGGACTATAAGCACAGATACGCAGTATTTT. V usage is TRBV28 and J usage is TRBJ2-3, with 12 bases identical to TRBD2. Germline trimming cut 8 bases from V and 0 bases from J; bases unmatched to any gene: 12. This CDR3 contains 18 residues. From germline, CDR1 is MDHEN and CDR2 SYDVKM.

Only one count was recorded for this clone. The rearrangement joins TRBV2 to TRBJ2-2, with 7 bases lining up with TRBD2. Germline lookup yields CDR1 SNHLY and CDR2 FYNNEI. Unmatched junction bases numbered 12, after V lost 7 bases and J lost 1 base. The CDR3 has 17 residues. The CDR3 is CASKWEREGWNTGELFF. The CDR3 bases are TGTGCCAGCAAGTGGGAAAGGGAGGGGTGGAACACCGGGGAGCTGTTTTTT.

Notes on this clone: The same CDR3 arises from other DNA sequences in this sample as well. The CDR3 region is CASSLGQGSTYEQYV. In DNA, the CDR3 is TGCGCCAGCAGCCTGGGACAGGGTAGTACCTACGAGCAGTACGTC. The rearrangement links TRBV5-1 to TRBJ2-7; 9 bases are a match to TRBD1. After removal of 4 bases from V and 2 bases from J, the junction contained 7 bases not matched to a gene. CDR1 and CDR2 (germline): SGHRS, YFSETQ. This CDR3 is built from 15 residues.

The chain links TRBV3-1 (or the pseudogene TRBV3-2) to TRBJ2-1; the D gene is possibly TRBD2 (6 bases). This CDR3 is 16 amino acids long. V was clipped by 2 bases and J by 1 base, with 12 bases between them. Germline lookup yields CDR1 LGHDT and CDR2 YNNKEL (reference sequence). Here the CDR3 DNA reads TGTGCCAGCAGCCAAAACTCGGGAGTTTCCTACAATGAGCAGTTCTTC. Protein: CASSQNSGVSYNEQFF.

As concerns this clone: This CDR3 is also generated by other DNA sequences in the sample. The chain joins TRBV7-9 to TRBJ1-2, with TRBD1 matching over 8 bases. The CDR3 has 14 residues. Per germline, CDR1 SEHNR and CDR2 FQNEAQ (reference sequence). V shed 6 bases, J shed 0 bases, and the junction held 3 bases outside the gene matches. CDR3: CASSLGQANYGYTF. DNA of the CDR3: TGTGCCAGCAGTCTGGGACAGGCTAACTATGGCTACACCTTC.

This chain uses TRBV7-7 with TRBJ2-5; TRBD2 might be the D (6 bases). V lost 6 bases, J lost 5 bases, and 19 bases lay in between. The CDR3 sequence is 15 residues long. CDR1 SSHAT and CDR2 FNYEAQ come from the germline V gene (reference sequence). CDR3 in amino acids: CASSQAGGPLETQYF. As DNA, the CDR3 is TGTGCCAGCAGTCAGGCAGGAGGGCCGCTGGAGACCCAGTACTTC.

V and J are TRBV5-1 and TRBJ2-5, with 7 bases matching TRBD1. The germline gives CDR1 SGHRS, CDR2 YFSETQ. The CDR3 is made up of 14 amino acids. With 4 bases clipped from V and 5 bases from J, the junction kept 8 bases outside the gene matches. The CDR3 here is CASSRWDSQETQYF. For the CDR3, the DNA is TGCGCCAGCAGCCGCTGGGACAGTCAGGAGACCCAGTACTTC.

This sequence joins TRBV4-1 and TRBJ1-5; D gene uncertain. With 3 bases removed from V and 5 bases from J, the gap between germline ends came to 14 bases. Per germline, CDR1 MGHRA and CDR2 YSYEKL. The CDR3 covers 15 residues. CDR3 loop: CASSHGVEGDQPQHF. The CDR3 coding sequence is TGCGCCAGCAGCCACGGCGTAGAGGGCGATCAGCCCCAGCATTTT.

CDR3 sequence reads: CASSEVFGGMNTEAFF. The DNA for the CDR3 is TGTGCCAGCAGTGAAGTATTTGGCGGGATGAACACTGAAGCTTTCTTT. The chain is built from TRBV2 and TRBJ1-1, with no clear D. This CDR3 has 16 amino acids. Germline values: CDR1 SNHLY, CDR2 FYNNEI. V gave up 1 base and J gave up 0 bases, with 12 bases separating them.

Here the CDR3 reads CASSRMTETGELFF. The CDR3 DNA follows: TGTGCCAGCAGTCGGATGACAGAAACCGGGGAGCTGTTTTTT. This rearrangement joins TRBV6-2 or TRBV6-3 to TRBJ2-2; D is perhaps TRBD1 (5 bases). The CDR3 is made up of 14 amino acids. Germline assignment: CDR1 MNHEY and CDR2 SVGEGT. V was pared by 5 bases and J by 5 bases, with 12 bases between.

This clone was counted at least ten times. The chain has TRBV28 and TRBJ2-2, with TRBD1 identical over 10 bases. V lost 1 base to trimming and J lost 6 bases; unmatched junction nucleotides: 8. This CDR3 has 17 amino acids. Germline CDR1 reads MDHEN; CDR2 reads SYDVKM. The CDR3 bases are TGTGCCAGCAGTTTATTACGAGACAGGGGGCTACCCGGGGAGCTGTTTTTT. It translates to CASSLLRDRGLPGELFF.

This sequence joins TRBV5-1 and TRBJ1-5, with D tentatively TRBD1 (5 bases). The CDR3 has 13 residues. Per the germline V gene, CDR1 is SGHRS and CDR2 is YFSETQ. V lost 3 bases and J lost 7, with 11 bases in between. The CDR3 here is CASSSMGGQPQHF. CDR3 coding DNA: TGCGCCAGCAGCTCGATGGGGGGGCAGCCCCAGCATTTT.

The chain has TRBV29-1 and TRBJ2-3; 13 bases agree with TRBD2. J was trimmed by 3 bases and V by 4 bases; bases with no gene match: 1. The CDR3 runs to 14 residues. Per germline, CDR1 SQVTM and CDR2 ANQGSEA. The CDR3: CSVGLAGGTDTQYF. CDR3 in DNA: TGCAGCGTTGGACTAGCGGGAGGTACAGATACGCAGTATTTT.

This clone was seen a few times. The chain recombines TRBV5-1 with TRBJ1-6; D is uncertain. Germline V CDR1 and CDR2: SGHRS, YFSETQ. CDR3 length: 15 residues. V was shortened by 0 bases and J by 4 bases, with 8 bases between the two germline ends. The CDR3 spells CASSLGLAYNSPLHF. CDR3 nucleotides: TGCGCCAGCAGCTTGGGGTTGGCTTATAATTCACCCCTCCACTTT.

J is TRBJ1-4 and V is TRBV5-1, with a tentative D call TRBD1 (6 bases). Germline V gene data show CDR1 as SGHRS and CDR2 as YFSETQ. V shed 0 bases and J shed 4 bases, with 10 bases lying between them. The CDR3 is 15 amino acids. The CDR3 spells CASSLEGVGNEKLFF. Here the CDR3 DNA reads TGCGCCAGCAGCTTGGAGGGGGTTGGTAATGAAAAACTGTTTTTT.

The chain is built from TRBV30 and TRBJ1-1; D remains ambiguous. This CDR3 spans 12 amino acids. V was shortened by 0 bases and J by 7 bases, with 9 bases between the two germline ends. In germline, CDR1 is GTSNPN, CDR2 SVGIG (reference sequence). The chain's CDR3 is CAWSVRSIEAFF. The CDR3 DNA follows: TGTGCCTGGAGTGTACGCAGTATTGAAGCTTTCTTT.

The CDR3 protein is CASSSGGRNNQPQHF. The CDR3 DNA is TGTGCCAGCAGCTCGGGGGGGCGCAACAATCAGCCCCAGCATTTT. V and J are TRBV7-2 and TRBJ1-5, with D possibly being TRBD1 (6 bases). The V and J ends lost 4 bases and 3 bases respectively, with 13 bases between them. This CDR3 is built from 15 residues. Germline lookup yields CDR1 SGHTA and CDR2 FQGNSA.